This T cell receptor (beta chain) derives from a study of shared clonotypes between healthy human individuals. Remarks on this clone: What it binds is not known.

TCRdb's copy holds only in-frame clones and misses some; the assay was immunoSEQ multiplex PCR. Here the sample spans roughly 2,300,000 clones, 92% being singletons. Trimming pared 3 bases from V and 5 bases from J, leaving 10 bases between. From germline, CDR1 is SGHVS and CDR2 FNYEAQ. CDR3 length equals 13 residues. Findings of the study overall: Clonotype sharing among donors, it was expected, would be affected by sequencing depth.

V usage is TRBV7-6 and J usage is TRBJ2-5, with D uncertain. Sequencing was done on a sample of naive CD4+ T cells from PBMCs. Documented subset: CD45RA+ positively selected. This clonotype was obtained from a man in his late teens or twenties in good health. Some clones in this sample may be carry-over from other donors' samples. The CDR3 nucleotides read TGTGCCAGCAGCTTTAGTCTGACGGAGACCCAGTACTTC. Its translation is CASSFSLTETQYF.